This is a list of T cell receptor beta chains from one sample in a study of cytomegalovirus exposure and HLA in healthy donors. The assay was immunoSEQ multiplex PCR, and TCRdb's table has in-frame clones only and misses some. The sample carries about 250,000 clones, about 90% recorded once. The sample consisted of PBMCs. These receptors were obtained from a girl aged 2-9 years in good health and CMV-seronegative. The CDR3 runs from the conserved cysteine through the conserved F or W. Fields, in order: clone size, D gene, V gene, CDR3 length, J gene, CDR3 DNA, CDR3 protein. A D gene is named only where the DNA matches it firmly. Clone size is not always given. Where it is, it says once, few, many or a class for expanded clones.

clone_size: once; d_call: TRBD1; v_call: TRBV28; cdr3_length: 16; j_call: TRBJ1-2; cdr3_nt: TGTGCCAGCAGTCCCCTCGGGACAGGGGGCAACTATGGCTACACCTTC; cdr3_aa: CASSPLGTGGNYGYTF
clone_size: .; d_call: .; v_call: TRBV5-1; cdr3_length: 13; j_call: TRBJ2-7; cdr3_nt: TGCGCCAGCAGCTTGGAGGGGCCCTACGAGCAGTACTTC; cdr3_aa: CASSLEGPYEQYF
clone_size: .; d_call: .; v_call: TRBV1; cdr3_length: 16; j_call: TRBJ2-1; cdr3_nt: TGCACCAGCAGCCAAGATTCGCGGGGGGGAAACAATGAGCAGTTCTTC; cdr3_aa: CTSSQDSRGGNNEQFF
clone_size: .; d_call: TRBD1; v_call: TRBV30; cdr3_length: 13; j_call: TRBJ1-4; cdr3_nt: TGTGCCTGGGGGGACAGACCTAATGAAAAACTGTTTTTT; cdr3_aa: CAWGDRPNEKLFF
clone_size: .; d_call: .; v_call: TRBV18; cdr3_length: 17; j_call: TRBJ2-2; cdr3_nt: TGTGCCAGCTCACCACCTGTACAGATAAGCAACACCGGGGAGCTGTTTTTT; cdr3_aa: CASSPPVQISNTGELFF
clone_size: .; d_call: .; v_call: TRBV2; cdr3_length: 16; j_call: TRBJ2-7; cdr3_nt: TGTGCCAGCAGTGAACCACTCCCCCCCCAGAGGGACGAGCAGTACTTC; cdr3_aa: CASSEPLPPQRDEQYF
clone_size: .; d_call: .; v_call: TRBV29-1; cdr3_length: 13; j_call: TRBJ2-3; cdr3_nt: TGCAGCGTTGAGCTCAGGTTGGCAGATACGCAGTATTTT; cdr3_aa: CSVELRLADTQYF
clone_size: .; d_call: .; v_call: TRBV29-1; cdr3_length: 12; j_call: TRBJ2-7; cdr3_nt: TGCAGCGTTGGGGGCGTCTCCTACGAGCAGTACTTC; cdr3_aa: CSVGGVSYEQYF
clone_size: .; d_call: TRBD1; v_call: TRBV6-5; cdr3_length: 14; j_call: TRBJ2-2; cdr3_nt: TGTGCCAGCAGACAGGGGGCGAACACCGGGGAGCTGTTTTTT; cdr3_aa: CASRQGANTGELFF
clone_size: once; d_call: TRBD2; v_call: TRBV9; cdr3_length: 16; j_call: TRBJ2-3; cdr3_nt: TGTGCCAGCAGCGTAGGACTAGCGGGACCCACAGATACGCAGTATTTT; cdr3_aa: CASSVGLAGPTDTQYF
clone_size: .; d_call: .; v_call: TRBV19; cdr3_length: 13; j_call: TRBJ2-3; cdr3_nt: TGTGCCAGTAGCAGCGGGCTCACAGATACGCAGTATTTT; cdr3_aa: CASSSGLTDTQYF
clone_size: .; d_call: TRBD2; v_call: TRBV4-1; cdr3_length: 13; j_call: TRBJ2-7; cdr3_nt: TGCGCCAGCAGTAGCGGGAGCTCCTACGAGCAGTACTTC; cdr3_aa: CASSSGSSYEQYF
clone_size: .; d_call: TRBD1; v_call: TRBV10-1; cdr3_length: 17; j_call: TRBJ2-1; cdr3_nt: TGCGCCAGCAGTGAGTCGGGACAGGGCTCGACCATGCATGAGCAGTTCTTC; cdr3_aa: CASSESGQGSTMHEQFF
clone_size: .; d_call: .; v_call: TRBV6-5; cdr3_length: 14; j_call: TRBJ2-1; cdr3_nt: TGTGCCAGCAGTCCTTTACCCTCTAGCAATGAGCAGTTCTTC; cdr3_aa: CASSPLPSSNEQFF
clone_size: .; d_call: TRBD1; v_call: TRBV25-1; cdr3_length: 14; j_call: TRBJ2-7; cdr3_nt: TGTGCCAGCAGTCAGGGGGCGAGGGCCTACGAGCAGTACTTC; cdr3_aa: CASSQGARAYEQYF
clone_size: once; d_call: TRBD2; v_call: TRBV7-9; cdr3_length: 17; j_call: TRBJ2-1; cdr3_nt: TGTGCCAGCAGCTTAGTCCTAGCGGGAGAGTCGTCGGATGAGCAGTTCTTC; cdr3_aa: CASSLVLAGESSDEQFF
clone_size: .; d_call: TRBD1; v_call: TRBV7-9; cdr3_length: 16; j_call: TRBJ2-3; cdr3_nt: TGTGCCAGCAGCTTAGACAGGGGAAAGAGCACAGATACGCAGTATTTT; cdr3_aa: CASSLDRGKSTDTQYF
clone_size: .; d_call: TRBD2; v_call: TRBV13; cdr3_length: 15; j_call: TRBJ2-2; cdr3_nt: TGTGCCAGCAGCTCTGGGAGGGTTCTAACCGGGGAGCTGTTTTTT; cdr3_aa: CASSSGRVLTGELFF
clone_size: .; d_call: .; v_call: TRBV29-1; cdr3_length: 15; j_call: TRBJ1-1; cdr3_nt: TGCAGCGTTGAATTGACTGGCGCTTTGAACACTGAAGCTTTCTTT; cdr3_aa: CSVELTGALNTEAFF
clone_size: .; d_call: TRBD2; v_call: TRBV28; cdr3_length: 16; j_call: TRBJ2-7; cdr3_nt: TGTGCCAGCAGTTTGACTAGCGGGGGGTCTACCTACGAGCAGTACTTC; cdr3_aa: CASSLTSGGSTYEQYF
clone_size: .; d_call: .; v_call: TRBV5-1; cdr3_length: 14; j_call: TRBJ2-2; cdr3_nt: TGCGCCAGCAGCTTGGCCGGGAACACCGGGGAGCTGTTTTTT; cdr3_aa: CASSLAGNTGELFF
clone_size: .; d_call: TRBD2; v_call: TRBV27; cdr3_length: 17; j_call: TRBJ2-1; cdr3_nt: TGTGCCAGCAGCTCAATACTAGCGGGAGGCACCTACAATGAGCAGTTCTTC; cdr3_aa: CASSSILAGGTYNEQFF
clone_size: .; d_call: TRBD2; v_call: TRBV19; cdr3_length: 16; j_call: TRBJ2-1; cdr3_nt: TGTGCCAGTAGTATAGTTGGGGGGGTAGGATACAATGAGCAGTTCTTC; cdr3_aa: CASSIVGGVGYNEQFF
clone_size: .; d_call: .; v_call: TRBV5-4; cdr3_length: 17; j_call: TRBJ1-1; cdr3_nt: TGTGCCAGCAGCAACCCTCGGACAGCCGTTTTAAACACTGAAGCTTTCTTT; cdr3_aa: CASSNPRTAVLNTEAFF
clone_size: .; d_call: .; v_call: TRBV5-6; cdr3_length: 13; j_call: TRBJ2-3; cdr3_nt: TGTGCCAGCAGCCCGGACAACCGGGATACGCAGTATTTT; cdr3_aa: CASSPDNRDTQYF
clone_size: .; d_call: .; v_call: TRBV7-3; cdr3_length: 15; j_call: TRBJ2-6; cdr3_nt: TGTGCCAGCAGCTACTCAAGCTCTGGGGCCAACGTCCTGACTTTC; cdr3_aa: CASSYSSSGANVLTF
clone_size: .; d_call: .; v_call: TRBV30; cdr3_length: 12; j_call: TRBJ2-7; cdr3_nt: TGTGCCTGGGGCAGGGTGACCTACGAGCAGTACTTC; cdr3_aa: CAWGRVTYEQYF
clone_size: few; d_call: .; v_call: TRBV9; cdr3_length: 18; j_call: TRBJ1-1; cdr3_nt: TGTGCCAGCAGCGTCGAAGAGGAAGGGCTTGGGGGCGTCACTGAAGCTTTCTTT; cdr3_aa: CASSVEEEGLGGVTEAFF
clone_size: .; d_call: TRBD1; v_call: TRBV5-1; cdr3_length: 16; j_call: TRBJ2-5; cdr3_nt: TGCGCCAGCAGCTTGAGAATCGGGACAGGGGGGGAGACCCAGTACTTC; cdr3_aa: CASSLRIGTGGETQYF
clone_size: .; d_call: TRBD1; v_call: TRBV5-8; cdr3_length: 18; j_call: TRBJ2-7; cdr3_nt: TGTGCCAGCAGCTTGCTCCGGACAACAGGGGACAAATCCTACGAGCAGTACTTC; cdr3_aa: CASSLLRTTGDKSYEQYF
clone_size: .; d_call: .; v_call: TRBV29-1; cdr3_length: 10; j_call: TRBJ2-3; cdr3_nt: TGCAGCGTTTTAGCGGATACGCAGTATTTT; cdr3_aa: CSVLADTQYF
clone_size: once; d_call: TRBD1; v_call: TRBV18; cdr3_length: 14; j_call: TRBJ1-2; cdr3_nt: TGTGCCAGCTCACCCTCAGGGGGTGAACGAGGCTACACCTTC; cdr3_aa: CASSPSGGERGYTF
clone_size: .; d_call: .; v_call: TRBV6-1; cdr3_length: 12; j_call: TRBJ2-1; cdr3_nt: TGTGCCAGCAGAGATGGGGGCAGGGAGCAGTTCTTC; cdr3_aa: CASRDGGREQFF
clone_size: .; d_call: .; v_call: TRBV7-9; cdr3_length: 16; j_call: TRBJ1-2; cdr3_nt: TGTTCCAGCAGCTCGATTAGCATTTCCACAAGCTATGGCTACACCTTC; cdr3_aa: CSSSSISISTSYGYTF
clone_size: .; d_call: TRBD2; v_call: TRBV11-2; cdr3_length: 15; j_call: TRBJ2-1; cdr3_nt: TGTGCCAGCAGCGCGACTAGCGGAACCTACAATGAGCAGTTCTTC; cdr3_aa: CASSATSGTYNEQFF
clone_size: .; d_call: .; v_call: TRBV5-4; cdr3_length: 13; j_call: TRBJ2-1; cdr3_nt: TGTGCCAGCAGCTCCGGGCTAGCTCGGGAGCAGTTCTTC; cdr3_aa: CASSSGLAREQFF
clone_size: .; d_call: .; v_call: TRBV2; cdr3_length: 14; j_call: TRBJ2-2; cdr3_nt: TGTGCCAGCAAGTGGCAGGGGAACACCGGGGAGCTGTTTTTT; cdr3_aa: CASKWQGNTGELFF
clone_size: .; d_call: TRBD1; v_call: TRBV7-2; cdr3_length: 15; j_call: TRBJ1-6; cdr3_nt: TGTGCCAGCAGCCCGGCGGGACAGATTAATTCACCCCTCCACTTT; cdr3_aa: CASSPAGQINSPLHF
clone_size: .; d_call: TRBD1; v_call: TRBV5-1; cdr3_length: 15; j_call: TRBJ2-1; cdr3_nt: TGCGCCAGCACCTCCGGGACAGGGGTTTTCAATGAGCAGTTCTTC; cdr3_aa: CASTSGTGVFNEQFF
clone_size: .; d_call: TRBD1; v_call: TRBV5-1; cdr3_length: 14; j_call: TRBJ2-5; cdr3_nt: TGCGCCAGCAGCCTTGGGACAGGGGAAGAGACCCAGTACTTC; cdr3_aa: CASSLGTGEETQYF
clone_size: .; d_call: .; v_call: TRBV10-3; cdr3_length: 12; j_call: TRBJ2-1; cdr3_nt: TGTGCCATCAGCGGACCTCAGGGGGAGCAGTTCTTC; cdr3_aa: CAISGPQGEQFF
clone_size: .; d_call: TRBD1; v_call: TRBV27; cdr3_length: 15; j_call: TRBJ2-7; cdr3_nt: TGTGCCAGCAGTTCACGACAGGGGTTCTCCTACGAGCAGTACTTC; cdr3_aa: CASSSRQGFSYEQYF
clone_size: .; d_call: TRBD1; v_call: TRBV7-2; cdr3_length: 16; j_call: TRBJ1-1; cdr3_nt: TGTGCCAGCAGCCCCCCTCAAGGGGGCGGGAACACTGAAGCTTTCTTT; cdr3_aa: CASSPPQGGGNTEAFF
clone_size: .; d_call: .; v_call: TRBV7-9; cdr3_length: 16; j_call: TRBJ1-1; cdr3_nt: TGTGCCAGCAGCTTAGATTTGTGGGGGGAGGTCACTGAAGCTTTCTTT; cdr3_aa: CASSLDLWGEVTEAFF
clone_size: .; d_call: TRBD2; v_call: TRBV7-2; cdr3_length: 14; j_call: TRBJ2-1; cdr3_nt: TGTGCCAGCAGCTCAGCTAGCGGGAGGGGTGAGCAGTTCTTC; cdr3_aa: CASSSASGRGEQFF
clone_size: few; d_call: .; v_call: TRBV6-6; cdr3_length: 13; j_call: TRBJ1-1; cdr3_nt: TGTGCCAGCAGTTACGGCGGGGCAGCACAAGCTTTCTTT; cdr3_aa: CASSYGGAAQAFF
clone_size: once; d_call: .; v_call: TRBV4-2; cdr3_length: 14; j_call: TRBJ2-7; cdr3_nt: TGTGCCAGCAGCCAAGGGAGCGGGCGGTACGAGCAGTACTTC; cdr3_aa: CASSQGSGRYEQYF